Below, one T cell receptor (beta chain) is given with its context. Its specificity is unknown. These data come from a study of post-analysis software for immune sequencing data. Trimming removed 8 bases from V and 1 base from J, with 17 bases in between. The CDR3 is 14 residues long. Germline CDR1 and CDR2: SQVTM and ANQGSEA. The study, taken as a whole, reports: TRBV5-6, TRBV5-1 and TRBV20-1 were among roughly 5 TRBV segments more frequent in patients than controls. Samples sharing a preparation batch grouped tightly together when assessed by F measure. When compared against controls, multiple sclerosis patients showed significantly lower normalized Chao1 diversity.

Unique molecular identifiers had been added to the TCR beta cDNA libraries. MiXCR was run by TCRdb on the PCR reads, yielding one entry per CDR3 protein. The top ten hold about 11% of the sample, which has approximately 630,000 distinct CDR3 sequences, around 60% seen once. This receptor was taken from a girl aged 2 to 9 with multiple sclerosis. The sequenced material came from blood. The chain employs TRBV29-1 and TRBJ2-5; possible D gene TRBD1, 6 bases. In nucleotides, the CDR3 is TGCAGCACCTCCGGGACACTCGTCCAAGAGACCCAGTACTTC. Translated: CSTSGTLVQETQYF.